This TCR beta chain was captured by sequencing in a study of T cell changes during pregnancy in multiple sclerosis. Repertoires were generated with immunoSEQ multiplex PCR, while TCRdb's copy carries only in-frame clones and drops some. Altogether more than 65,000 clones are present, more than 85% being singletons, with the ten largest covering approximately 2.4%. This material consisted of peripheral blood, taken in the first trimester of pregnancy. The receptor's source is a female donor with multiple sclerosis, enrolled in a pregnancy study.

The CDR3 DNA follows: TGTGCCAGCAGCTCTACAGCGGGGGGAAACACCGGGGAGCTGTTTTTT. Encoded protein: CASSSTAGGNTGELFF. The genes are TRBV5-5 and TRBJ2-2; 9 bases are shared with TRBD2. This CDR3 is built from 16 residues. Trimming took 3 bases from V and 2 from J; bases not matched to a gene: 5. From germline, CDR1 is SGHKS and CDR2 YYEKEE (reference sequence).